One sample yielded the 9 T cell receptor beta chains listed below, sequenced in a study of human T cells and chemical hapten exposure. As to time point: patch test 1, 2 weeks after DPC sensitization. Treatment of the sample: therapeutic diphenylcyclopropenone sensitization with weekly scalp DPC. TCRdb called the RACE reads again in MiXCR, with one record for every CDR3 protein. Of 180,000 or so distinct CDR3 sequences in the sample, approximately 20% are singletons; the top ten hold under 7%. The source material was whole blood, sampled in connection with sensitization to the hapten diphenylcyclopropenone (DPC). Source of these receptors: a woman in her 50s with alopecia areata. Some clones in this sample may be carry-over from other donors' samples.

The V gene is TRBV5-1, the J gene TRBJ2-1; 8 nucleotides line up with TRBD2. With V trimmed by 2 bases and J by 9 bases, 19 bases remained unmatched. This CDR3 region has 18 residues. Per the germline V gene, CDR1 is SGHRS and CDR2 is YFSETQ. Here the CDR3 reads CASSFRTDRLARGSEQFF. The DNA of the CDR3 is TGCGCCAGCAGCTTCCGGACCGACAGACTAGCGAGAGGGAGTGAGCAGTTCTTC.

This clonotype was counted only a few times. The chain combines TRBV29-1 with TRBJ1-1; perhaps TRBD1 as D (6 bases). Germline assignment: CDR1 SQVTM and CDR2 ANQGSEA. This CDR3 comprises 12 residues. The V and J ends lost 6 bases and 5 bases respectively, with 13 bases between them. CDR3 in DNA: TGCAGCGTGAAATCCGGACAGACTGAAGCTTTCTTT. Translated, it gives CSVKSGQTEAFF. Looking up the rest from reference TRBV29-1 and TRBJ1-1 gives the full variable domain: SAVISQKPSRDICQRGTSLTIQCQVDSQVTMMFWYRQQPGQSLTLIATANQGSEATYESGFVIDKFPISRPNLTFSTLTVSNMSPEDSSIYLCSVKSGQTEAFFGQGTRLTVV.

This clonotype was recorded a few times. The chain combines TRBV20-1 with TRBJ2-1; perhaps TRBD1 as D (6 bases). V gave up 5 bases and J gave up 9 bases, with 17 bases separating them. The CDR3 runs to 13 residues. Germline CDR1 and CDR2: DFQATT and SNEGSKA (reference sequence). The CDR3 DNA follows: TGCAGTGCTGGGACATCTAGATCCGGTGAGCAGTTCTTC. Its protein is CSAGTSRSGEQFF.

The chain carries TRBV3-1 and TRBJ2-1, with D perhaps TRBD2 (5 bases). Germline CDR1 and CDR2: LGHDT and YNNKEL (reference sequence). Trimming stripped 0 bases from V and 6 bases from J, with 9 bases between. CDR3 length: 14 amino acids. The CDR3 sequence: CASSQDAGTNEQFF. CDR3 coding DNA: TGTGCCAGCAGCCAAGACGCGGGTACCAATGAGCAGTTCTTC.

V and J are TRBV12-3 or TRBV12-4 and TRBJ2-3, with D perhaps matching TRBD1 (5 bases). The CDR3 totals 16 residues. V shed 7 bases and J shed 8 bases, with 25 bases lying between them. The CDR3 sequence is CASKSGGGTVQGTQYF. CDR3 sequence (DNA): TGTGCCAGCAAATCCGGCGGCGGTACTGTGCAGGGTACGCAGTATTTT.

The J gene is TRBJ2-3, the V gene TRBV4-2; 10 bases are a match to TRBD2. After removal of 4 bases from V and 9 bases from J, the junction contained 10 bases not matched to a gene. This CDR3 has 15 amino acids. Germline V gene lookup returns CDR1 LGHNA and CDR2 YNFKEQ. CDR3 loop: CASSPQREGLWTQYF. The CDR3 coding sequence is TGTGCCAGCAGCCCCCAGCGGGAGGGCCTCTGGACGCAGTATTTT.

This clonotype was counted only a few times. At one end, the junction sequence differs from germline, possibly due to a read error. The chain links TRBV7-7 to TRBJ2-2; D could derive from TRBD1 or TRBD2 (5 bases each). The CDR3 is made up of 16 amino acids. Germline V gene lookup returns CDR1 SSHAT and CDR2 FNYEAQ (reference sequence). This CDR3 reads CASSLEGARDTGELFF. The CDR3 DNA is TGTGCTAGCAGCTTAGAGGGCGCCAGGGACACCGGGGAGCTGTTTTTT.

The V and J genes are TRBV6-6 and TRBJ2-4, with D perhaps matching TRBD2 (5 bases). The V and J ends lost 4 bases and 4 bases respectively, with 11 bases between them. This CDR3 spans 14 amino acids. The germline CDR1 and CDR2 sequences are MNHNY and SVGAGI (reference sequence). The chain's CDR3 is CASSSSAAKNIQYF. In DNA form, the CDR3 reads TGTGCCAGCAGTTCGTCAGCGGCTAAAAACATTCAGTACTTC.

This clonotype was observed at least ten times. The V call is TRBV7-2, the J call TRBJ1-2, with unresolved D. The CDR3 consists of 13 residues. V was clipped by 2 bases and J by 1 base, with 5 bases between them. Germline values: CDR1 SGHTA, CDR2 FQGNSA. The CDR3 sequence is CASSLHLNYGYTF. CDR3 in DNA: TGTGCCAGCAGCTTACACCTTAACTATGGCTACACCTTC.